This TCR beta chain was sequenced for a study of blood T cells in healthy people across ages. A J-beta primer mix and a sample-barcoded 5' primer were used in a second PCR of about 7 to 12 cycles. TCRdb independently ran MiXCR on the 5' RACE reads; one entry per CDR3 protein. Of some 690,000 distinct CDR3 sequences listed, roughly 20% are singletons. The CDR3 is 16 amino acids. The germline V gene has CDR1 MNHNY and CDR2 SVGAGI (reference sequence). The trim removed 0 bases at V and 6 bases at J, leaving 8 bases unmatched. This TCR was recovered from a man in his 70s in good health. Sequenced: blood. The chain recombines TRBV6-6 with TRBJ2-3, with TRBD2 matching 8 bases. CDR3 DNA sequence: TGTGCCAGCAGTTACTCGTCGGTTAGCGGGGTGGATACGCAGTATTTT. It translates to CASSYSSVSGVDTQYF.